This T cell receptor (beta chain) comes out of a study of blood T cell repertoires in COVID-19. Study-level background: COVID-19 samples, acute and convalescent, were from the United States, Italy and Spain. Sources were T cells, B-cell-depleted T cells, or PBMCs; the material itself was cDNA or gDNA.

Note on this clone: Other DNA sequences in the same sample also yield this CDR3.

Germline assignment: CDR1 KGHSH and CDR2 LQKENI. V was pared by 3 bases and J by 3 bases, with 4 bases of the junction left unmatched. The CDR3 sequence is 15 residues long. In the original processing: Counts of nucleated cells, estimated from reference gene primer amplification, were obtained. Clones were read by immunoSEQ multiplex PCR, and TCRdb kept only the in-frame ones, dropping some. V, J and clone size are taken as reported in that table, and D and trimming were inferred from the DNA itself. In the table there are under 40,000 clones, approximately 86% of which are singletons. The rearrangement links TRBV18 to TRBJ1-2; TRBD1 aligns across 10 bases. This sequence originates from an elderly woman with active or convalescent COVID-19. The sequenced material came from peripheral blood. The CDR3 bases are TGTGCCAGCTCACCCCTGGACAGGGGGGACTATGGCTACACCTTC. It codes for CASSPLDRGDYGYTF.